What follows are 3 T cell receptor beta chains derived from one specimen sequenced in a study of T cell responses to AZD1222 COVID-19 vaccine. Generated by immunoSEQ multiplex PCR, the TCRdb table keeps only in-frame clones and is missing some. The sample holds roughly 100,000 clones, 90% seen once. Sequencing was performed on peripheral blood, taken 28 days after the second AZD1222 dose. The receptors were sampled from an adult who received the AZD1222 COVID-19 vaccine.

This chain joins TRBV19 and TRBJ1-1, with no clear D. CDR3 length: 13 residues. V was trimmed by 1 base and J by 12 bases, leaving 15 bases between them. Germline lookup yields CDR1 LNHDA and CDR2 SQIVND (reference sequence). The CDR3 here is CASSIGESPSSFF. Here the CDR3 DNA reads TGTGCCAGTAGTATAGGGGAATCACCTTCCTCTTTCTTT.

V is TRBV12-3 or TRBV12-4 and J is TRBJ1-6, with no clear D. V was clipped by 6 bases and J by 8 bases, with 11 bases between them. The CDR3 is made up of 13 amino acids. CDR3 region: CASRWRFDSPLHF. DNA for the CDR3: TGTGCCAGCAGGTGGAGGTTTGATTCACCCCTCCACTTT.

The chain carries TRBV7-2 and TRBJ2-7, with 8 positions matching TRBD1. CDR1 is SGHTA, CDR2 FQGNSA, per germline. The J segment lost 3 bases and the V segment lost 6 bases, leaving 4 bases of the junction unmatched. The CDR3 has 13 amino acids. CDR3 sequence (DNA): TGTGCCAGCAGTCGGACAGGGCTCTACGAGCAGTACTTC. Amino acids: CASSRTGLYEQYF.